Presented here are 5 T cell receptor beta chains from one specimen sequenced in a study of shared clonotypes between healthy human individuals. The table came from immunoSEQ multiplex PCR; TCRdb's copy has only in-frame clones and leaves some out. The sample includes approximately 980,000 clones, over 75% seen only once; the top ten take over 1.3%. Specimen: memory CD4+ T cells sorted from blood. Regarding subset: CD45RA-negative fraction. The receptors here all came from a man in his late teens or twenties in good health.

V and J are TRBV19 and TRBJ1-3; tentative D call: TRBD1 (6 bases). Trimming removed 4 bases from V and 4 bases from J, with 11 bases in between. CDR1 and CDR2 (germline): LNHDA, SQIVND (reference sequence). This CDR3 has 14 amino acids. The DNA of the CDR3 is TGTGCCAGTAGTACAGGACAGACCGGAAACACCATATATTTT. It is translated as CASSTGQTGNTIYF. Drawing the rest from reference TRBV19 and TRBJ1-3, the complete variable domain is DGGITQSPKYLFRKEGQNVTLSCEQNLNHDAMYWYRQDPGQGLRLIYYSQIVNDFQKGDIAEGYSVSREKKESFPLTVTSAQKNPTAFYLCASSTGQTGNTIYFGEGSWLTVV.

The J gene is TRBJ2-7, the V gene TRBV11-2; 7 bases align to TRBD1. This CDR3 comprises 16 residues. The V segment lost 5 bases and the J segment 0 bases; nucleotides outside the gene matches: 10. CDR1 and CDR2 from the germline V gene are SGHAT and FQNNGV. In nucleotides, the CDR3 is TGTGCCAGCAGCCCAAGGACAGGCCGAAGCTCCTACGAGCAGTACTTC. As protein: CASSPRTGRSSYEQYF.

This clone came up once. The chain couples TRBV5-8 to TRBJ2-5, with D unresolved. Trimming stripped 2 bases from V and 3 bases from J, with 11 bases between. The germline V gene encodes CDR1 SGHTS and CDR2 YDEGEE. CDR3 size: 14 residues. CDR3 region: CASSLQSRKETQYF. The CDR3 DNA reads TGTGCCAGCAGCTTACAGAGCCGCAAAGAGACCCAGTACTTC.

The chain joins TRBV7-8 to TRBJ1-5; 7 bases line up with TRBD1. J lost 2 bases, V lost 5 bases, and 3 bases had no gene match. Germline V CDR1 and CDR2: SGHVS, FQNEAQ. The length of the CDR3 is 14 residues. CDR3 region: CASSTTGGNQPQHF. The CDR3 DNA reads TGTGCCAGCAGCACTACAGGGGGCAATCAGCCCCAGCATTTT.

The count of this clone is one. This rearrangement joins TRBV4-3 to TRBJ2-6, with 7 bases identical to TRBD2. The germline V gene has CDR1 LGHNA and CDR2 YSLEER. This CDR3 comprises 17 residues. J lost 1 base, V lost 4 bases, and 7 bases had no gene match. The DNA for the CDR3 is TGCGCCAGCAGCCCCCTGGGGGGGGGATCTGGGGCCAACGTCCTGACTTTC. Translating it yields CASSPLGGGSGANVLTF.